The TCR beta chain under discussion was sequenced for a study of cytomegalovirus exposure and HLA in healthy donors. Study findings and constraints: Many donors shared some public TCRs, even though most TCR sequences were rare. Researchers reported in a later analysis that a missense DCLRE1C variant was tied to TCR beta V- and J-gene trimming.

Germline CDR1 is MGHRA and CDR2 is YSYEKL. The V and J ends lost 0 bases and 7 bases respectively, with 13 bases between them. The CDR3 consists of 15 residues. Comment on this clone: The target antigen is unknown.

Use of 60 Vbeta and 13 Jbeta primers characterized the PCR. Clones were sequenced by immunoSEQ multiplex PCR, and TCRdb holds only the in-frame ones, with some missing. Altogether 150,000 to 200,000 clones are present, about 75% being singletons, with the ten largest covering 4.9%. The specimen sequenced was PBMCs. This rearrangement joins TRBV4-1 to TRBJ2-1; TRBD2 might be the D (7 bases). The clonotype comes from a male donor in good health and CMV-seronegative. CDR3 sequence reads: CASSQDRGARNEQFF. CDR3 nucleotide sequence: TGCGCCAGCAGCCAAGATCGGGGGGCGAGGAATGAGCAGTTCTTC.